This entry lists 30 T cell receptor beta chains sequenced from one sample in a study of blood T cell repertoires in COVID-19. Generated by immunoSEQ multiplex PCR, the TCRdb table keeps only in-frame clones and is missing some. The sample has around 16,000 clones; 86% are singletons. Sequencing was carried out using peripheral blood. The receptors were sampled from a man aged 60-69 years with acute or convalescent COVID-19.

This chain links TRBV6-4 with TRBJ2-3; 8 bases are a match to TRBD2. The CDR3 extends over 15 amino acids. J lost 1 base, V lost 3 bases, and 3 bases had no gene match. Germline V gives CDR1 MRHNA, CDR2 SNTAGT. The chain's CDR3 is CASSEISGGTDTQYF. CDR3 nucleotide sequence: TGTGCCAGCAGTGAAATTAGCGGGGGCACAGATACGCAGTATTTT.

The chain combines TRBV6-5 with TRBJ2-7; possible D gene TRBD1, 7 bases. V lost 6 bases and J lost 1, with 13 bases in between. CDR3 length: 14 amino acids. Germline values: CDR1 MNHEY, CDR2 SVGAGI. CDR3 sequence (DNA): TGTGCCAGCAGGCAGGGGGGTGGGTCCTACGAGCAGTACTTC. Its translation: CASRQGGGSYEQYF.

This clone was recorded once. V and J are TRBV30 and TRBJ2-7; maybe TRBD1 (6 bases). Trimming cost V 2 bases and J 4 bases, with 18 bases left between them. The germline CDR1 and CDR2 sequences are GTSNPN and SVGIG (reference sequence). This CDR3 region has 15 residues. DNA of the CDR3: TGTGCCTGGAGTTACCTGGGGGCAGGGGTTTACGAGCAGTACTTC. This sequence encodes CAWSYLGAGVYEQYF.

The CDR3 nucleotides read TGTGCCAGCAGCTTTACCCAATCCGGGACAGATACGCAGTATTTT. Its protein is CASSFTQSGTDTQYF. The V gene is TRBV7-3, the J gene TRBJ2-3; D unclear. CDR3 length: 15 amino acids. V lost 3 bases and J 3 bases, leaving 13 bases between the germline ends. CDR1 is SGHTA and CDR2 is FQGTGA in the germline V gene.

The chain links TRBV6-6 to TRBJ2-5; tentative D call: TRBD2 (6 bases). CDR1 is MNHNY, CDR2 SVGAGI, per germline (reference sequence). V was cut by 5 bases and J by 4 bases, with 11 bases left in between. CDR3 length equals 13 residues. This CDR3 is CASSMGTVETQYF. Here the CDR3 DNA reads TGTGCCAGCAGTATGGGGACTGTAGAGACCCAGTACTTC.

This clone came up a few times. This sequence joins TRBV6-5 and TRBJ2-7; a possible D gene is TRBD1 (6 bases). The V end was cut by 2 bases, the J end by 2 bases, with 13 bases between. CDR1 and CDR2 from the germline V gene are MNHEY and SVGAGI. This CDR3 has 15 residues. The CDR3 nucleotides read TGTGCCAGCAGTTACCGTCGGACAGAGACCTACGAGCAGTACTTC. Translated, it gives CASSYRRTETYEQYF.

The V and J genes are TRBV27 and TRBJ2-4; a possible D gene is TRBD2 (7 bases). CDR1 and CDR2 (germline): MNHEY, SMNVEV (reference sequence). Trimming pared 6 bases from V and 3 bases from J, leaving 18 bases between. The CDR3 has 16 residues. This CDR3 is CASSPDVGGDKNIQYF. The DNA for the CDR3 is TGTGCCAGCAGCCCCGATGTAGGGGGGGACAAAAACATTCAGTACTTC.

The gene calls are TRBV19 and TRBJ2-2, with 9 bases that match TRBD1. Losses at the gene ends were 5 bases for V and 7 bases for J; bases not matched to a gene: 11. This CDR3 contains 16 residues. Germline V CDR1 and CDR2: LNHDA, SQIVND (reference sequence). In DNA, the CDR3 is TGTGCCAGTAGTCCCCGGGACAGGGAGGAAAGCGGGGAGCTGTTTTTT. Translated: CASSPRDREESGELFF.

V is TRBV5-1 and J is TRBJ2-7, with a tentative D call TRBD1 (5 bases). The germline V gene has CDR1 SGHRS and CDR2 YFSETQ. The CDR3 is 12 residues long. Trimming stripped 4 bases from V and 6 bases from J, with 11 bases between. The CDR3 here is CASSARVVEQYF. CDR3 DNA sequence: TGCGCCAGCAGCGCCAGGGTGGTCGAGCAGTACTTC.

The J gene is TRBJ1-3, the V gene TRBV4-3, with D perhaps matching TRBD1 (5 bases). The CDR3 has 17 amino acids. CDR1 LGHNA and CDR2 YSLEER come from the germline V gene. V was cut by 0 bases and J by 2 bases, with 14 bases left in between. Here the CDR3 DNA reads TGCGCCAGCAGCCAAGACACCCCCAGGGAACCTGGAAACACCATATATTTT. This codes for CASSQDTPREPGNTIYF.

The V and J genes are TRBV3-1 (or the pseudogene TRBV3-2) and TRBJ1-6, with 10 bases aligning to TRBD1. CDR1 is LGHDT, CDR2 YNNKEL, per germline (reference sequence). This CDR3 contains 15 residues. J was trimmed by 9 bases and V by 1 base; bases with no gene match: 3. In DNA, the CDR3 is TGTGCCAGCAGCCAAGGGGACAGGGGATTTTCACCCCTCCACTTT. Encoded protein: CASSQGDRGFSPLHF.

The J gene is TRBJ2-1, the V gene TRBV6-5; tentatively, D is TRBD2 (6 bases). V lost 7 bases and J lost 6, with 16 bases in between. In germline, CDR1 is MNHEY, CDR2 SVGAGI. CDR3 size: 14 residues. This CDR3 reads CASTARGDSNEQFF. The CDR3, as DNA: TGTGCCAGCACGGCGCGGGGAGATAGCAATGAGCAGTTCTTC.

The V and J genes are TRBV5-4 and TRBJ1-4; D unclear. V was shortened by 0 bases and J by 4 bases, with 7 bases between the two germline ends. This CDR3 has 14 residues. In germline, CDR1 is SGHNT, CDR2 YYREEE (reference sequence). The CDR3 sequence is CASSLGQVNEKLFF. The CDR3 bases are TGTGCCAGCAGCTTGGGGCAGGTTAATGAAAAACTGTTTTTT. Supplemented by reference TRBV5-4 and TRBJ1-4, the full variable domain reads ETGVTQSPTHLIKTRGQQVTLRCSSQSGHNTVSWYQQALGQGPQFIFQYYREEENGRGNFPPRFSGLQFPNYSSELNVNALELDDSALYLCASSLGQVNEKLFFGSGTQLSVL.

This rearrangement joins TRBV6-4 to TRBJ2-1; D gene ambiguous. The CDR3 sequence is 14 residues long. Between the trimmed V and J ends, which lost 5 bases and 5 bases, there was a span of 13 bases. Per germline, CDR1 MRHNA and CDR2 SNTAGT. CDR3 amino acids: CASSRLPDHNEQFF. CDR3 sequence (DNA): TGTGCCAGCAGTAGACTCCCCGACCACAATGAGCAGTTCTTC.

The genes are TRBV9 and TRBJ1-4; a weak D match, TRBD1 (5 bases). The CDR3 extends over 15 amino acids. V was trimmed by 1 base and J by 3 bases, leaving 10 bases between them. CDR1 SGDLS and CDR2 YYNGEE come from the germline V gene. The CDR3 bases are TGTGCCAGCAGCGTAAGGGGATCCCCTAATGAAAAACTGTTTTTT. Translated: CASSVRGSPNEKLFF.

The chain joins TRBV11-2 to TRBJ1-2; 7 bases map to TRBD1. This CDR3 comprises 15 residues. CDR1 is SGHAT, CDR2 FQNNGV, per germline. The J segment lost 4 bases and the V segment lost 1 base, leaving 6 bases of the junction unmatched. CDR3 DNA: TGTGCCAGCAGCTTAGGCGGACAGGTGGCCTATGGCTACACCTTC. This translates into CASSLGGQVAYGYTF.

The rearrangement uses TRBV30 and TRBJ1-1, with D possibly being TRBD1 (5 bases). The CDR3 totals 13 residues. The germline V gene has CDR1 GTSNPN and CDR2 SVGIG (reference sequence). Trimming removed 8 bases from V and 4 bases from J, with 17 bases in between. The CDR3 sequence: CAGLQVQVTEAFF. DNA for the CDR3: TGTGCCGGCCTACAGGTACAAGTCACTGAAGCTTTCTTT.

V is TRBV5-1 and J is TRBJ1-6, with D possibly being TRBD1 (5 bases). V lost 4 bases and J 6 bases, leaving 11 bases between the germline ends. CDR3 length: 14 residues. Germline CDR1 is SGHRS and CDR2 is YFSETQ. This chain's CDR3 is CASSRERGNSPLHF. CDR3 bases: TGCGCCAGCAGCCGCGAAAGGGGTAATTCACCCCTCCACTTT.

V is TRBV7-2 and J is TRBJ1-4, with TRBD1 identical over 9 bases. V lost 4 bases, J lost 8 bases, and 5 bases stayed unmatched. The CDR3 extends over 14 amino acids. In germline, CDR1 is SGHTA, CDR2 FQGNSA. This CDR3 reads CASSSRQGVEKLFF. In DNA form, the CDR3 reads TGTGCCAGCAGCTCAAGACAGGGGGTGGAAAAACTGTTTTTT.

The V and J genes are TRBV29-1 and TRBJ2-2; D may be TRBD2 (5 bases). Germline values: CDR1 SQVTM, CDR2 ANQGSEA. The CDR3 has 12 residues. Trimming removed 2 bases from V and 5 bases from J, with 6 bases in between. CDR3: CSVEPGTGELFF. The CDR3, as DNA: TGCAGCGTTGAACCGGGGACCGGGGAGCTGTTTTTT.

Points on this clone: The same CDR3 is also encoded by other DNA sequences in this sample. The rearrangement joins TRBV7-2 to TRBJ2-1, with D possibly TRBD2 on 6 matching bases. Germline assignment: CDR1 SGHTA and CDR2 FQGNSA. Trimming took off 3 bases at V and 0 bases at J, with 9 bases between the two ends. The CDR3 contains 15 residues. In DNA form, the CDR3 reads TGTGCCAGCAGCTTTGGCGGGGCCTCCTACAATGAGCAGTTCTTC. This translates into CASSFGGASYNEQFF.

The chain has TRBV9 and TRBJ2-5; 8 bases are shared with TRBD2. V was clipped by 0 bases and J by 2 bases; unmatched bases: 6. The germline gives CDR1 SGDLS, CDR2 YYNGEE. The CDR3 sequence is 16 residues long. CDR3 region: CASSVAGAGVQETQYF. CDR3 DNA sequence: TGTGCCAGCAGCGTAGCGGGAGCGGGAGTACAAGAGACCCAGTACTTC.

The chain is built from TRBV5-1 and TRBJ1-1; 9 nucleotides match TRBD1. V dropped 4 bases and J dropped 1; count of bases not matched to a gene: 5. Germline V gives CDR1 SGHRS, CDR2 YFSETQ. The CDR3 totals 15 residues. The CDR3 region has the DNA TGCGCCAGCAGCAAAAAACAGGGGGCGAACACTGAAGCTTTCTTT. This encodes CASSKKQGANTEAFF.

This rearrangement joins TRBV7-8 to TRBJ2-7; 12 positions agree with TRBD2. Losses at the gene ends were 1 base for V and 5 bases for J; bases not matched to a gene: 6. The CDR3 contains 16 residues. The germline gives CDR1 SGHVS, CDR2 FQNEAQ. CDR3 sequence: CASSLDRLAGVNEQYF. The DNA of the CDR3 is TGTGCCAGCAGCTTAGACCGACTAGCGGGGGTGAACGAGCAGTACTTC.

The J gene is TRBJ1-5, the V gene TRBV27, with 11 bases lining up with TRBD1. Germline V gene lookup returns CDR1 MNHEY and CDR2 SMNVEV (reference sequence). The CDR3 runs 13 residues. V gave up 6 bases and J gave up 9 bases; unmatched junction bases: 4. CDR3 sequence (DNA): TGTGCCAGCAGGGGGACAGGGGGGGGGCCCCAGCATTTT. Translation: CASRGTGGGPQHF.

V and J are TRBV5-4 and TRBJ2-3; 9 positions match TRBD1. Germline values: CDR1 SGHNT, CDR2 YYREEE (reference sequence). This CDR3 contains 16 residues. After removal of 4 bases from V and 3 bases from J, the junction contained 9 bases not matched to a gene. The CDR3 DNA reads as TGTGCCAGCAGCGCGGGACAGGGAAGGAGGACAGATACGCAGTATTTT. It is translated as CASSAGQGRRTDTQYF.

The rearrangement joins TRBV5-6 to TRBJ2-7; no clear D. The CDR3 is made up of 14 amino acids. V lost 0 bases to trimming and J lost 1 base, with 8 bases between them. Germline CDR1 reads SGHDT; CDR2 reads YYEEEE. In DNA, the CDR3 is TGTGCCAGCAGCTTGGTGGCCCTTTCCTACGAGCAGTACTTC. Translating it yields CASSLVALSYEQYF.

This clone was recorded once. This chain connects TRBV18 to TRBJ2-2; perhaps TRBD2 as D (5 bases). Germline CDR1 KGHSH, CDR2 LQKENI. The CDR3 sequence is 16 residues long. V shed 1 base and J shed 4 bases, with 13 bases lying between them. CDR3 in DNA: TGTGCCAGCTCACCACTCCCGAGGGCGAGCACCGGGGAGCTGTTTTTT. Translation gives CASSPLPRASTGELFF. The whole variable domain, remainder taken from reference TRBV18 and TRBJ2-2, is NAGVMQNPRHLVRRRGQEARLRCSPMKGHSHVYWYRQLPEEGLKFMVYLQKENIIDESGMPKERFSAEFPKEGPSILRIQQVVRGDSAAYFCASSPLPRASTGELFFGEGSRLTVL.

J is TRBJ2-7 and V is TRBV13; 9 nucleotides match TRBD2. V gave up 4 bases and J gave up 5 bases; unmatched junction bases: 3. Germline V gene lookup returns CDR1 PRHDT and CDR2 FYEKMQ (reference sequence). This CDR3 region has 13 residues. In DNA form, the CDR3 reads TGTGCCAGCAGCTGGGGACTAGCCCACGAGCAGTACTTC. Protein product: CASSWGLAHEQYF.

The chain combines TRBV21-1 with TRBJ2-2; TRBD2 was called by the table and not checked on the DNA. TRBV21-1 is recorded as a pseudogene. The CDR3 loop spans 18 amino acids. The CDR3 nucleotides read TGTGCCAGCAGCAAAGGAGATAGCGGGAGACTTAGCACCGGGGAGCTGTTTTTT. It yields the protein CASSKGDSGRLSTGELFF.